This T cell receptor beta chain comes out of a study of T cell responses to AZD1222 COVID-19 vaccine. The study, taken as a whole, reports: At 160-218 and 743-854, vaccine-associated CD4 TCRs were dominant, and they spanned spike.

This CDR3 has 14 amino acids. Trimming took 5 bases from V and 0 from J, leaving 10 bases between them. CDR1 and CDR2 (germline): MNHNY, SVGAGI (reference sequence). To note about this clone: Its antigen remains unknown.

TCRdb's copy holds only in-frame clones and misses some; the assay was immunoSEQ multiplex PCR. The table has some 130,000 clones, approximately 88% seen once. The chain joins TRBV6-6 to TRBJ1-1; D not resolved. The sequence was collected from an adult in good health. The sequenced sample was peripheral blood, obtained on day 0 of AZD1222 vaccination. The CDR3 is CASSGGRVNTEAFF. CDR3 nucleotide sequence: TGTGCCAGCAGTGGCGGACGGGTGAACACTGAAGCTTTCTTT.